The rows below give T cell receptor beta chains drawn from one sample of a study of blood T cell repertoires in COVID-19. Sequencing was performed with immunoSEQ multiplex PCR; in TCRdb, only in-frame clones are kept and a portion is missing. The data contain about 54,000 clones, around nine tenths of them singletons. Sequences were obtained from peripheral blood. The receptors come from a man aged 45-65 years with acute or convalescent COVID-19. The CDR3 runs from the conserved cysteine through the conserved F or W. A D gene is named only where the DNA matches it firmly. Clone size is shown for a subset of rows, as once, few, many or a class of expanded clone.

CDR3 protein: CASSLGTGDFPLHF
CDR3 DNA: TGTGCCAGCAGCTTGGGGACAGGCGATTTCCCCCTCCACTTT
V gene: TRBV7-6
D gene: TRBD1
J gene: TRBJ1-6
clone size: .

CDR3 protein: CASYPTSGRHF
CDR3 DNA: TGCGCCAGCTACCCCACTAGCGGGAGGCACTTC
V gene: TRBV10-1
D gene: TRBD2
J gene: TRBJ2-7
clone size: .

CDR3 protein: CASSSARGGDYGYTF
CDR3 DNA: TGTGCCAGCAGCTCGGCGAGGGGGGGGGACTATGGCTACACCTTC
V gene: TRBV7-2
D gene: .
J gene: TRBJ1-2
clone size: .

CDR3 protein: CASKGRDYGYTF
CDR3 DNA: TGTGCCAGCAAGGGCAGGGACTATGGCTACACCTTC
V gene: TRBV27
D gene: .
J gene: TRBJ1-2
clone size: once

CDR3 protein: CASSWDSKRADTQYF
CDR3 DNA: TGTGCCAGCAGCTGGGACTCCAAACGGGCAGATACGCAGTATTTT
V gene: TRBV12-1
D gene: .
J gene: TRBJ2-3
clone size: once

CDR3 protein: CASSQGQDTDTQYF
CDR3 DNA: TGTGCCAGCAGCCAAGGACAGGACACAGATACGCAGTATTTT
V gene: TRBV3-1/TRBV3-2
D gene: .
J gene: TRBJ2-3
clone size: .

CDR3 protein: CASSDGQGYGYTF
CDR3 DNA: TGCGCCAGCAGCGATGGACAGGGCTATGGCTACACCTTC
V gene: TRBV5-1
D gene: TRBD1
J gene: TRBJ1-2
clone size: .

CDR3 protein: CASSQVGSWDKNIQYF
CDR3 DNA: TGTGCCAGCAGCCAAGTGGGGAGTTGGGATAAAAACATTCAGTACTTC
V gene: TRBV14
D gene: .
J gene: TRBJ2-4
clone size: .

CDR3 protein: CASRKGGSTDTQYF
CDR3 DNA: TGTGCCAGCAGGAAGGGAGGGAGCACAGATACGCAGTATTTT
V gene: TRBV6-5
D gene: TRBD2
J gene: TRBJ2-3
clone size: once

CDR3 protein: CASSRGDEQYF
CDR3 DNA: TGTGCCAGCAGCCGGGGGGACGAGCAGTACTTC
V gene: TRBV11-3
D gene: TRBD2
J gene: TRBJ2-7
clone size: .

CDR3 protein: CASSPTPSGYNEQFF
CDR3 DNA: TGTGCCAGCAGCCCTACTCCAAGCGGCTACAATGAGCAGTTCTTC
V gene: TRBV7-9
D gene: .
J gene: TRBJ2-1
clone size: .

CDR3 protein: CASSIGNFAYEQYF
CDR3 DNA: TGTGCCAGTAGTATAGGTAATTTTGCCTACGAGCAGTACTTC
V gene: TRBV19
D gene: .
J gene: TRBJ2-7
clone size: .

CDR3 protein: CASKTPGEMGALHF
CDR3 DNA: TGTGCCAGCAAAACGCCGGGCGAAATGGGAGCCCTCCACTTT
V gene: TRBV3-1/TRBV3-2
D gene: .
J gene: TRBJ1-6
clone size: .

CDR3 protein: CSVVFQETQYF
CDR3 DNA: TGCAGCGTTGTATTTCAAGAGACCCAGTACTTC
V gene: TRBV29-1
D gene: .
J gene: TRBJ2-5
clone size: .

CDR3 protein: CASSLGTVEAFF
CDR3 DNA: TGTGCCAGCAGCTTAGGGACAGTTGAAGCTTTCTTT
V gene: TRBV7-9
D gene: .
J gene: TRBJ1-1
clone size: .

CDR3 protein: CASSKDNLGTFF
CDR3 DNA: TGTGCCAGCAGCAAGGACAACCTGGGCACTTTCTTT
V gene: TRBV5-5
D gene: .
J gene: TRBJ1-1
clone size: .

CDR3 protein: CATSATGDEQYF
CDR3 DNA: TGTGCCACCTCAGCCACCGGGGACGAGCAGTACTTC
V gene: TRBV19
D gene: .
J gene: TRBJ2-7
clone size: .

CDR3 protein: CAWSLMGRELNEQFF
CDR3 DNA: TGTGCCTGGAGTCTCATGGGTCGGGAGCTCAATGAGCAGTTCTTC
V gene: TRBV30
D gene: .
J gene: TRBJ2-1
clone size: .

CDR3 protein: CASSQGWAHYTF
CDR3 DNA: TGCGCCAGCAGCCAAGGATGGGCCCACTACACCTTC
V gene: TRBV4-3
D gene: .
J gene: TRBJ1-2
clone size: .

CDR3 protein: CASSLRGSTDTQYF
CDR3 DNA: TGTGCCAGCAGCTTAAGGGGTAGCACAGATACGCAGTATTTT
V gene: TRBV7-2
D gene: .
J gene: TRBJ2-3
clone size: .

CDR3 protein: CSAGRGYTF
CDR3 DNA: TGCAGTGCCGGTCGGGGCTACACCTTC
V gene: TRBV20-1
D gene: .
J gene: TRBJ1-2
clone size: once

CDR3 protein: CASSPRGGSREQYF
CDR3 DNA: TGTGCCAGCAGTCCACGGGGGGGGTCGAGAGAGCAGTACTTC
V gene: TRBV27
D gene: TRBD2
J gene: TRBJ2-7
clone size: .

CDR3 protein: CASSSYRDRSNTGELFF
CDR3 DNA: TGTGCCAGCAGCTCATACCGGGACAGGTCGAACACCGGGGAGCTGTTTTTT
V gene: TRBV7-8
D gene: TRBD1
J gene: TRBJ2-2
clone size: .

CDR3 protein: CASSPESQGLQETQYF
CDR3 DNA: TGTGCCAGCAGCCCAGAAAGTCAGGGTTTACAAGAGACCCAGTACTTC
V gene: TRBV11-2
D gene: .
J gene: TRBJ2-5
clone size: once

CDR3 protein: CASSQRPGDTGELFF
CDR3 DNA: TGTGCCAGCAGCCAAAGGCCGGGTGACACCGGGGAGCTGTTTTTT
V gene: TRBV3-1/TRBV3-2
D gene: .
J gene: TRBJ2-2
clone size: .

CDR3 protein: CASRVLGGTANTEAFF
CDR3 DNA: TGTGCCAGCAGGGTACTAGGGGGTACTGCGAACACTGAAGCTTTCTTT
V gene: TRBV25-1
D gene: .
J gene: TRBJ1-1
clone size: .

CDR3 protein: CASSPGFENTEAFF
CDR3 DNA: TGTGCCAGCTCGCCGGGGTTTGAGAACACTGAAGCTTTCTTT
V gene: TRBV18
D gene: .
J gene: TRBJ1-1
clone size: .

CDR3 protein: CASSYSQGLYSPLHF
CDR3 DNA: TGTGCCAGCAGTTATTCGCAGGGGCTTTATTCACCCCTCCACTTT
V gene: TRBV6-9
D gene: .
J gene: TRBJ1-6
clone size: .

CDR3 protein: CASNRLGQYNEQFF
CDR3 DNA: TGTGCCAGCAACCGATTAGGACAGTACAATGAGCAGTTCTTC
V gene: TRBV27
D gene: .
J gene: TRBJ2-1
clone size: .

CDR3 protein: CASSLTTSGSPGDTQYF
CDR3 DNA: TGTGCCAGCAGCTTAACTACTAGCGGGAGTCCTGGAGATACGCAGTATTTT
V gene: TRBV7-7
D gene: TRBD2
J gene: TRBJ2-3
clone size: .

CDR3 protein: CASSLGQGYGYTF
CDR3 DNA: TGTGCCAGCAGTTTAGGGCAGGGTTATGGCTACACCTTC
V gene: TRBV12-3/TRBV12-4
D gene: .
J gene: TRBJ1-2
clone size: .

CDR3 protein: CSVEEDNSYEQYF
CDR3 DNA: TGCAGCGTTGAAGAGGACAACTCCTACGAGCAGTACTTC
V gene: TRBV29-1
D gene: .
J gene: TRBJ2-7
clone size: .

CDR3 protein: CASTSGLAVEQYF
CDR3 DNA: TGTGCCAGCACCTCGGGACTAGCGGTTGAGCAGTACTTC
V gene: TRBV6-7
D gene: TRBD2
J gene: TRBJ2-7
clone size: .

CDR3 protein: CASSQKAPGGLVFF
CDR3 DNA: TGTGCCAGCAGCCAAAAGGCCCCCGGGGGGCTGGTTTTCTTT
V gene: TRBV3-1/TRBV3-2
D gene: .
J gene: TRBJ1-1
clone size: .

CDR3 protein: CASSYLAGGLSYEQYF
CDR3 DNA: TGTGCCAGCAGCTACCTAGCGGGAGGCCTTTCCTACGAGCAGTACTTC
V gene: TRBV7-2
D gene: TRBD2
J gene: TRBJ2-7
clone size: .

CDR3 protein: CAWSGAGAYSNYGYTF
CDR3 DNA: TGTGCCTGGAGTGGGGCAGGCGCCTACTCTAACTATGGCTACACCTTC
V gene: TRBV30
D gene: .
J gene: TRBJ1-2
clone size: .

CDR3 protein: CASSLGANIQYF
CDR3 DNA: TGTGCCAGCAGTTTAGGGGCAAACATTCAGTACTTC
V gene: TRBV12-3/TRBV12-4
D gene: .
J gene: TRBJ2-4
clone size: .

CDR3 protein: CASSYRQGSEKLFF
CDR3 DNA: TGTGCCAGCAGTTACCGACAGGGGAGCGAAAAACTGTTTTTT
V gene: TRBV6-2/TRBV6-3
D gene: TRBD1
J gene: TRBJ1-4
clone size: .

CDR3 protein: CASSSSGRSDTQYF
CDR3 DNA: TGTGCCAGCAGTTCGAGCGGGAGGTCGGATACGCAGTATTTT
V gene: TRBV28
D gene: TRBD2
J gene: TRBJ2-3
clone size: .

CDR3 protein: CASSLVGGFGYTF
CDR3 DNA: TGTGCCAGCAGCTTGGTTGGGGGGTTTGGCTACACCTTC
V gene: TRBV5-4
D gene: .
J gene: TRBJ1-2
clone size: .

CDR3 protein: CASSLSSNQPQHF
CDR3 DNA: TGTGCCAGTAGTCTTTCTAGCAATCAGCCCCAGCATTTT
V gene: TRBV19
D gene: .
J gene: TRBJ1-5
clone size: .

CDR3 protein: CASSPHPGSTNEKLFF
CDR3 DNA: TGCGCCAGCAGCCCCCACCCGGGGTCAACTAATGAAAAACTGTTTTTT
V gene: TRBV4-3
D gene: .
J gene: TRBJ1-4
clone size: .

CDR3 protein: CASSLLGTSGYEQYF
CDR3 DNA: TGTGCCAGCAGCTTGCTCGGGACTAGCGGATACGAGCAGTACTTC
V gene: TRBV5-6
D gene: TRBD2
J gene: TRBJ2-7
clone size: .

CDR3 protein: CASSFTGTYEQYF
CDR3 DNA: TGTGCCAGCAGCTTTACAGGGACCTACGAGCAGTACTTC
V gene: TRBV11-2
D gene: .
J gene: TRBJ2-7
clone size: once

CDR3 protein: CASSLSTLVSTDTQYF
CDR3 DNA: TGTGCCAGCAGCTTGTCCACATTGGTTAGCACAGATACGCAGTATTTT
V gene: TRBV5-8
D gene: .
J gene: TRBJ2-3
clone size: .

CDR3 protein: CASSLKPMGASFYEQFF
CDR3 DNA: TGTGCCAGCAGCTTAAAACCGATGGGGGCCAGTTTCTATGAGCAGTTCTTC
V gene: TRBV13
D gene: .
J gene: TRBJ2-1
clone size: .

CDR3 protein: CASSNRKNMNTEAFF
CDR3 DNA: TGTGCCAGCAGTAACAGAAAAAATATGAACACTGAAGCTTTCTTT
V gene: TRBV25-1
D gene: .
J gene: TRBJ1-1
clone size: .

CDR3 protein: CASANTGYGSSPLHF
CDR3 DNA: TGCGCCAGCGCTAATACAGGGTATGGCAGTTCACCCCTCCACTTT
V gene: TRBV5-1
D gene: .
J gene: TRBJ1-6
clone size: .

CDR3 protein: CASSTYQPGQGPHPLPSNYGYTF
CDR3 DNA: TGTGCCAGCAGCACCTACCAGCCGGGACAGGGGCCGCACCCACTCCCTTCGAACTATGGCTACACCTTC
V gene: TRBV21-1
D gene: .
J gene: TRBJ1-2
clone size: .

CDR3 protein: CASTPTSGTYNEQFF
CDR3 DNA: TGTGCCAGCACCCCGACTAGCGGAACCTACAATGAGCAGTTCTTC
V gene: TRBV5-4
D gene: TRBD2
J gene: TRBJ2-1
clone size: .

CDR3 protein: CAWRRTGGHEQYF
CDR3 DNA: TGTGCCTGGAGGAGAACAGGGGGCCACGAGCAGTACTTC
V gene: TRBV30
D gene: TRBD1
J gene: TRBJ2-7
clone size: .

CDR3 protein: CASSMTGSVFSEQFF
CDR3 DNA: TGTGCCAGCAGCATGACAGGTTCGGTATTCAGTGAGCAGTTCTTC
V gene: TRBV7-9
D gene: .
J gene: TRBJ2-1
clone size: .

CDR3 protein: CASSKDGRRVLRGQYF
CDR3 DNA: TGTGCCAGCAGCAAAGATGGCAGGAGGGTACTACGTGGGCAGTACTTC
V gene: TRBV21-1
D gene: .
J gene: TRBJ2-7
clone size: .